This T cell receptor beta chain emerged from a study of blood T cells in healthy people across ages. Study results and limitations: Bulk PBMC profiling left naive and antigen-experienced comparisons inconclusive. TCR beta diversity per million T cells fell roughly linearly with age.

Through a sample-barcoded 5' primer and a J-beta primer mix, a second PCR was run for roughly 7 to 11 cycles. MiXCR was run by TCRdb on the 5' RACE reads, yielding one entry per CDR3 protein. The table shows about 800,000 distinct CDR3 sequences, with approximately 25% occurring only once. Points on this clonotype: Its antigen is undetermined.

Germline loops: CDR1 MNHEY, CDR2 SVGEGT. V lost 1 base to trimming and J lost 2 bases, with 11 bases between them. This CDR3 has 15 amino acids. This same sample was also taken into another study, of T cells of mothers and their children. That work contributes: Slightly higher, non-significant overlap characterized related mother-child pairs relative to unrelated pairs. No persistent microchimeric T cell clones were detected at around 90 clones per million clonotypes sensitivity.

This TCR was recovered from a boy aged 5-17 years in good health. This rearrangement joins TRBV6-2 or TRBV6-3 to TRBJ2-5; D uncertain. Sequencing input: blood. CDR3 in amino acids: CASSYLGSPQETQYF. The CDR3 nucleotides read TGTGCCAGCAGTTACTTAGGGTCCCCACAAGAGACCCAGTACTTC.